Listed below are T cell receptor beta chains from one sample, sequenced in a study of T cell responses to AZD1222 COVID-19 vaccine. The method was immunoSEQ multiplex PCR; TCRdb's version includes in-frame clones alone and lacks a portion of them. Of around 140,000 clones detected, 75% to 95% appear once; the ten largest clones hold roughly 7.6%. Sequencing was performed on peripheral blood, taken 28 days after the second dose of the MenACWY control vaccine. These receptors came from an adult who received the MenACWY meningococcal vaccine as a control. The CDR3 runs from the conserved cysteine through the conserved F or W. D genes are given only for firm matches. Not every row has a clone size; where given, it reads once, few, many or a size class.

clone_size j_call v_call d_call cdr3_aa cdr3_nt
few TRBJ1-4 TRBV7-9 TRBD1 CASSTDRGNGEKLFF TGTGCCAGCAGTACGGACAGGGGAAATGGTGAAAAACTGTTTTTT
NA TRBJ2-7 TRBV21-1 NA CASSKRYEQYF TGTGCCAGCAGCAAGAGGTACGAGCAGTACTTC
NA TRBJ2-3 TRBV23-1 NA CASPPSTDTQYF TGCGCCAGCCCACCCAGCACAGATACGCAGTATTTT
NA TRBJ2-1 TRBV4-3 NA CASSRSSWPYNEQFF TGCGCCAGCAGCCGAAGTAGCTGGCCCTACAATGAGCAGTTCTTC
NA TRBJ1-6 TRBV5-1 TRBD1 CASSRTGVGSPLHF TGCGCCAGCAGCCGGACAGGGGTTGGTTCACCCCTCCACTTT
NA TRBJ2-5 TRBV7-2 NA CASSSGTNQETQYF TGTGCCAGCAGCTCCGGGACAAATCAAGAGACCCAGTACTTC
NA TRBJ2-3 TRBV11-3 TRBD2 CASSVLAGGPDTQYF TGTGCCAGCAGCGTACTAGCGGGAGGGCCAGATACGCAGTATTTT
NA TRBJ2-7 TRBV4-3 NA CASSQAFDGSSYEQYF TGCGCCAGCAGCCAAGCTTTTGACGGGAGCTCCTACGAGCAGTACTTC
NA TRBJ2-7 TRBV19 NA CASSMNSGFHEQYF TGTGCCAGTAGTATGAACTCTGGGTTCCACGAGCAGTACTTC
NA TRBJ2-1 TRBV7-8 NA CASQVGKGYNEQFF TGTGCCAGCCAAGTGGGGAAGGGCTACAATGAGCAGTTCTTC
NA TRBJ1-5 TRBV24-1 NA CATSDSGRGYGEPQHF TGTGCCACCAGTGATTCAGGCAGGGGTTATGGTGAGCCCCAGCATTTT
NA TRBJ1-6 TRBV2 NA CARGRGYNSPLHF TGTGCCAGGGGACGGGGATATAATTCACCCCTCCACTTT
NA TRBJ2-1 TRBV9 TRBD1 CASSMMDRVNEQFF TGTGCCAGCAGCATGATGGACAGGGTCAATGAGCAGTTCTTC
NA TRBJ1-2 TRBV5-8 TRBD1 CASSPRQGSYGYTF TGTGCCAGCAGCCCGAGACAGGGATCCTATGGCTACACCTTC
NA TRBJ2-3 TRBV20-1 TRBD2 CSASGLAGGQALGDTQYF TGCAGTGCTAGTGGACTAGCGGGGGGGCAGGCACTTGGAGATACGCAGTATTTT
NA TRBJ2-5 TRBV7-9 NA CASSQPSGHLQETQYF TGTGCCAGCAGCCAACCATCGGGACACCTCCAAGAGACCCAGTACTTC
NA TRBJ1-5 TRBV6-5 TRBD1 CASKQGQGAQPQHF TGTGCCAGCAAACAGGGACAGGGCGCTCAGCCCCAGCATTTT
NA TRBJ2-1 TRBV25-1 NA CASSDGPLSEQFF TGTGCCAGCAGTGACGGGCCGTTGAGTGAGCAGTTCTTC
NA TRBJ2-3 TRBV15 NA CATSRDFIGLTDTQYF TGTGCCACCAGCAGAGATTTTATCGGGCTCACAGATACGCAGTATTTT
NA TRBJ2-2 TRBV5-1 TRBD1 CASRTPGQGSIGELFF TGCGCCAGCAGGACTCCGGGACAGGGGTCCATCGGGGAGCTGTTTTTT
NA TRBJ1-1 TRBV28 NA CASSSWAVNTEAFF TGTGCCAGCAGTTCTTGGGCCGTTAACACTGAAGCTTTCTTT
NA TRBJ2-7 TRBV7-9 NA CASSVAVGGRVFYEQYF TGTGCCAGCAGCGTAGCGGTCGGGGGCCGAGTCTTCTACGAGCAGTACTTC